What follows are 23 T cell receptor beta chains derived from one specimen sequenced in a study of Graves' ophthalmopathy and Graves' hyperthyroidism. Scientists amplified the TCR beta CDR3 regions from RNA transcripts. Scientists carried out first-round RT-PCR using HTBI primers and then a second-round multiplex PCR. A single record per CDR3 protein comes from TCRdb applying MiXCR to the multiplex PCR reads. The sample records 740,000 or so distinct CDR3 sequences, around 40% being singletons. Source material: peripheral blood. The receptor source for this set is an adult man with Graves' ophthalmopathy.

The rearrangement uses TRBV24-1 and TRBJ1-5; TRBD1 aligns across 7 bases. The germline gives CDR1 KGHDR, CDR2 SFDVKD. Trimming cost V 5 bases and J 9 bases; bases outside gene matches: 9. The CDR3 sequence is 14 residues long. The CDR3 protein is CATSARQGELPQHF. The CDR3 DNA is TGTGCCACCAGTGCTAGACAGGGTGAGCTGCCCCAGCATTTT.

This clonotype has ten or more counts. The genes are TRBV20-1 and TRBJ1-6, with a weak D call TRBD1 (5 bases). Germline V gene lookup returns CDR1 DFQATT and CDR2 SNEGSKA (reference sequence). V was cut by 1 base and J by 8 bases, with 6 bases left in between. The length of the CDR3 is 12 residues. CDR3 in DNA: TGCAGTGCTAGAGTCAGGGATTCACCCCTCCACTTT. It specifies CSARVRDSPLHF.

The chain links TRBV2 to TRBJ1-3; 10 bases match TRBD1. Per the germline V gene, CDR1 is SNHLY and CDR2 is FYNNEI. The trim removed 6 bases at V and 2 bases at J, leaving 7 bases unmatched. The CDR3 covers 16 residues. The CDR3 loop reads CASRDRGTLTGNTIYF. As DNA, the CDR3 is TGTGCCAGCAGGGACAGGGGGACACTTACTGGAAACACCATATATTTT.

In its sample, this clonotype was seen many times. CDR3 nucleotides: TGTGCCAGCAGTCGGGACAGACCGTTCTATAACTATGGCTACACCTTC. Protein sequence: CASSRDRPFYNYGYTF. The V call is TRBV2, the J call TRBJ1-2, with 7 bases fitting TRBD1. Germline CDR1 reads SNHLY; CDR2 reads FYNNEI. The length of the CDR3 is 16 residues. With V trimmed by 5 bases and J by 1 base, 10 bases remained unmatched.

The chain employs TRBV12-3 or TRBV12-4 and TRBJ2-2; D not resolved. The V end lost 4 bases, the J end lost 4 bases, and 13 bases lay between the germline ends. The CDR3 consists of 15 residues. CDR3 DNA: TGTGCCAGCAGTTACTCGAGTCTAGGCACCGGGGAGCTGTTTTTT. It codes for CASSYSSLGTGELFF.

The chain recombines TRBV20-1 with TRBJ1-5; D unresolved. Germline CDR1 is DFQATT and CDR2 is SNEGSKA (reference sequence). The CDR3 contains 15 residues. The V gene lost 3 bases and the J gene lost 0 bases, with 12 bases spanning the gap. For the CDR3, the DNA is TGCAGTGCTAGCCCCCCGGGGATTAGCAATCAGCCCCAGCATTTT. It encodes CSASPPGISNQPQHF.

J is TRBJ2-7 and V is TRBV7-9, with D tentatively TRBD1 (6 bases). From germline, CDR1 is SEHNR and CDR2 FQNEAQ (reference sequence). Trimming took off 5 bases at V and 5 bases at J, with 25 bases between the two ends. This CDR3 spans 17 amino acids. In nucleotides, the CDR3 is TGTGCCAGCAGCCTGACCCCAGGGGTGGTTTTTAGAAACGAGCAGTACTTC. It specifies CASSLTPGVVFRNEQYF.

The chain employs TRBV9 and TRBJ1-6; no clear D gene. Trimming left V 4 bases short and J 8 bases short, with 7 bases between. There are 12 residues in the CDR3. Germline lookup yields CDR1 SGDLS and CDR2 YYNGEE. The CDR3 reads CASSHGDSPLHF. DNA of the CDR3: TGTGCCAGCAGCCACGGGGATTCACCCCTCCACTTT.

Written as DNA, the CDR3 is TGTGCCAGCAAAGTACTGAGGAGGGAAACCGGGGAGCTGTTTTTT. It is translated as CASKVLRRETGELFF. J is TRBJ2-2 and V is TRBV25-1, with D maybe TRBD2 (6 bases). The V and J ends lost 7 bases and 5 bases respectively, with 17 bases between them. This CDR3 comprises 15 residues. Germline CDR1 is MGHDK and CDR2 is SYGVNS.

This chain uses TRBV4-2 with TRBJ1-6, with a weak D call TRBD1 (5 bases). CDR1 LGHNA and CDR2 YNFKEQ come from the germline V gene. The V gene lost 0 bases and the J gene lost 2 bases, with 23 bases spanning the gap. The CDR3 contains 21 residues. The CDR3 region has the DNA TGTGCCAGCAGCCAAGATCCTGGGGCTGTCTTCTTAAGGCCCTATAATTCACCCCTCCACTTT. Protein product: CASSQDPGAVFLRPYNSPLHF.

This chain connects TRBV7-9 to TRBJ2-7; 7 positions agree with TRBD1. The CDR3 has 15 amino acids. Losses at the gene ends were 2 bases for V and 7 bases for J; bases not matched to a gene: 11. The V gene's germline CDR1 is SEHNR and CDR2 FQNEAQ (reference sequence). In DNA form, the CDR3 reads TGTGCCAGCAGCTTAAGGACAGGTAAACTCAATGAGCAGTACTTC. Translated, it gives CASSLRTGKLNEQYF.

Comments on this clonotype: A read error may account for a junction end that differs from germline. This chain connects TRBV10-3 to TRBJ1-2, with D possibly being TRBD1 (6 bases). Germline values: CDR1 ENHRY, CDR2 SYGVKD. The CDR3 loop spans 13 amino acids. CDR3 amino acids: CASSYSTGNGYTF. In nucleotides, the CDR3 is TGTGCCAGCAGTTACTCGACAGGCAATGGCTACACCTTC.

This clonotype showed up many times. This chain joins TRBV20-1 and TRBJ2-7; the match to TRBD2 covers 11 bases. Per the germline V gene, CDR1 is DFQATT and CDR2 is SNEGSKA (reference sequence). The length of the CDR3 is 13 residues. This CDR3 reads CRVPGLADYEQYF. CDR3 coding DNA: TGCAGAGTCCCGGGACTAGCGGACTACGAGCAGTACTTC.

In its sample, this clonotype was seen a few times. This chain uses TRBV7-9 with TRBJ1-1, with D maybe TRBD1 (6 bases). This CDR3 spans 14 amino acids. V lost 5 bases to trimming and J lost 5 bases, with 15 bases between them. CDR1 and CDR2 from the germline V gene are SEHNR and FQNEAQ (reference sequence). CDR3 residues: CASSQVQGQTEAFF. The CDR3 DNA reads TGTGCCAGCAGCCAGGTACAGGGTCAGACTGAAGCTTTCTTT.

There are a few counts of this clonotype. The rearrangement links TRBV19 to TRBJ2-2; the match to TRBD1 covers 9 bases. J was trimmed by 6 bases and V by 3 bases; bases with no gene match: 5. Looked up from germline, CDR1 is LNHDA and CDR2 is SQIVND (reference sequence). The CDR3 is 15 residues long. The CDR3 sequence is CASSMRTGVSGELFF. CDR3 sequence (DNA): TGTGCCAGTAGTATGCGGACAGGGGTGTCCGGGGAGCTGTTTTTT.

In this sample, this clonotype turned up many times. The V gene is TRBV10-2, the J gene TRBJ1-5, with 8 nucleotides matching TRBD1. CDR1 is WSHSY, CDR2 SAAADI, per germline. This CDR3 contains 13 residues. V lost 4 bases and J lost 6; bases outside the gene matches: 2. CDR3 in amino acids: CASSGTGSQPQHF. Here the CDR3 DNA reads TGCGCCAGCAGTGGGACAGGGAGTCAGCCCCAGCATTTT.

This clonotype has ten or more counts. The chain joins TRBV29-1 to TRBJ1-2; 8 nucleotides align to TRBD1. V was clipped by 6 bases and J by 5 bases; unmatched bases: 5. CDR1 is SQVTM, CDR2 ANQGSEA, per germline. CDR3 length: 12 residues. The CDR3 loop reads CSVQGARYGYTF. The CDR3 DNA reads TGCAGCGTCCAGGGGGCTCGGTATGGCTACACCTTC.

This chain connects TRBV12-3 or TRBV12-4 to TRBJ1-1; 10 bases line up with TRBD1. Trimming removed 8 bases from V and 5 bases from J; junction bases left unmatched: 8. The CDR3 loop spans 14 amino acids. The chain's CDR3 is CASCKPGQGTEAFF. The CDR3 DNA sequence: TGTGCCAGCTGTAAACCGGGACAGGGGACTGAAGCTTTCTTT.

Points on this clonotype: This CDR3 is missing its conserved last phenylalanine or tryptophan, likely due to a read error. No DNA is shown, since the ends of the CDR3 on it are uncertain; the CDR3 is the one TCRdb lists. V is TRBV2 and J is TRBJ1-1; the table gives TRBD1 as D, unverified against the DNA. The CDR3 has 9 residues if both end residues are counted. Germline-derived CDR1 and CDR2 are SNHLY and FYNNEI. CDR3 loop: CASSDQGTE.

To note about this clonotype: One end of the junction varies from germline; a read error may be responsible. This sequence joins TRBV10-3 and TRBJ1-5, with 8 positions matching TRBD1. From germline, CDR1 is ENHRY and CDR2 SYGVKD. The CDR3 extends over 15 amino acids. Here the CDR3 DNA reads TGTGCCAGCAGTATTGGACAGGGAGCATATCAGCCCCAGCATTTT. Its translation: CASSIGQGAYQPQHF.

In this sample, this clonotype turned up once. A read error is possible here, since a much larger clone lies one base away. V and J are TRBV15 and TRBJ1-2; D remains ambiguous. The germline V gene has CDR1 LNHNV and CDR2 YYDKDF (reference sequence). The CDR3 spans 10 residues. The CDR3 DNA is TGTGCCAGCGGGCAAAATGGCTGCACCTTC. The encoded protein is CASGQNGCTF.

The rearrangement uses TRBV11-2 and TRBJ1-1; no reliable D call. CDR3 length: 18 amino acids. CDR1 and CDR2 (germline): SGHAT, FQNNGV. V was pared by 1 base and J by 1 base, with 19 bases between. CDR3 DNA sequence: TGTGCCAGCAGCTTAGCTTTAGGTCCTAGATCCGGGAACACTGAAGCTTTCTTT. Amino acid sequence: CASSLALGPRSGNTEAFF. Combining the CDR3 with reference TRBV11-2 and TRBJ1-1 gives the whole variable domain EAGVAQSPRYKIIEKRQSVAFWCNPISGHATLYWYQQILGQGPKLLIQFQNNGVVDDSQLPKDRFSAERLKGVDSTLKIQPAKLEDSAVYLCASSLALGPRSGNTEAFFGQGTRLTVV.

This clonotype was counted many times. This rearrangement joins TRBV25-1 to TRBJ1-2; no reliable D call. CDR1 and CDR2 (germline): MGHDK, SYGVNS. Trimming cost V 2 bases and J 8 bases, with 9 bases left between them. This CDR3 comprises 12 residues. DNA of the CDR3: TGTGCCAGCAGTGAACGAATCGGGGGCTACACCTTC. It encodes CASSERIGGYTF.